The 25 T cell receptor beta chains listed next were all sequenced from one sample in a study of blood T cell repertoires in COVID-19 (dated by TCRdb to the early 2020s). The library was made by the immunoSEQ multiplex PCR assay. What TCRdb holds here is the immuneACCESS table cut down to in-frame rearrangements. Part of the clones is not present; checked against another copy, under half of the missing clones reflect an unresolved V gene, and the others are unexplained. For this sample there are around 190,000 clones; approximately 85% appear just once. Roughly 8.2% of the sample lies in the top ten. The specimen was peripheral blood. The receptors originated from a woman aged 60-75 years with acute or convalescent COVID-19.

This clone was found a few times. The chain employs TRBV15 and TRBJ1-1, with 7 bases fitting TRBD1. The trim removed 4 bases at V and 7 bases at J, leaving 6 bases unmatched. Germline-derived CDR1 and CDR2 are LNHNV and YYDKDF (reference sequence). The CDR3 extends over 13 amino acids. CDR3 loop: CATSTGTAGEAFF. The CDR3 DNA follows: TGTGCCACCAGCACGGGGACAGCGGGTGAAGCTTTCTTT.

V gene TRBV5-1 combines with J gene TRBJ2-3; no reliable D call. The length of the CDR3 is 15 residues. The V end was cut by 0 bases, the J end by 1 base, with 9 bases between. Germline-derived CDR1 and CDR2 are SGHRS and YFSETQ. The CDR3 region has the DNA TGCGCCAGCAGCTTGGCTTCAGCGCGCACAGATACGCAGTATTTT. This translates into CASSLASARTDTQYF.

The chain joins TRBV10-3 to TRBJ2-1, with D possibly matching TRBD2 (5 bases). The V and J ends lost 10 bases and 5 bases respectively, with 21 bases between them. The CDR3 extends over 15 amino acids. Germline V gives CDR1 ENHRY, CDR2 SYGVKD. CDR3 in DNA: TGTGCCACCTCCACCCCCGGACTCTCTAACAATGAGCAGTTCTTC. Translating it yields CATSTPGLSNNEQFF.

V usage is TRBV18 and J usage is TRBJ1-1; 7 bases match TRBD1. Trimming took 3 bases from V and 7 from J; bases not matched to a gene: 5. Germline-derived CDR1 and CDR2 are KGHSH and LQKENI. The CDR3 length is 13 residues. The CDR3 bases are TGTGCCAGCTCACCTAGGGGACAGTTTGAAGCTTTCTTT. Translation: CASSPRGQFEAFF.

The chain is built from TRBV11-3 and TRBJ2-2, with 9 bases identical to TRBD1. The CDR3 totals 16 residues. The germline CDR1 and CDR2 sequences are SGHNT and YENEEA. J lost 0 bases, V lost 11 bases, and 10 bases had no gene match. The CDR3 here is CASRGTGLSNTGELFF. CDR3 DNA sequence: TGTGCCTCTAGAGGGACAGGGTTGTCGAACACCGGGGAGCTGTTTTTT.

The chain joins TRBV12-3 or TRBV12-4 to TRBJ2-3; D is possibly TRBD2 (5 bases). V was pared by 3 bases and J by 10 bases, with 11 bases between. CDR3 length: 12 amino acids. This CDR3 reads CASSFRGVAQYF. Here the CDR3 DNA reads TGTGCCAGCAGTTTTCGGGGTGTGGCGCAGTATTTT.

CDR3 nucleotide sequence: TGTGCCAGCAGCCCAGACTTAGCGGGAGGGAACACCGGGGAGCTGTTTTTT. It yields the protein CASSPDLAGGNTGELFF. The chain couples TRBV7-9 to TRBJ2-2, with 10 bases identical to TRBD2. The germline CDR1 and CDR2 sequences are SEHNR and FQNEAQ (reference sequence). The CDR3 sequence is 17 residues long. The junction had 7 bases not matched to a gene; V was cut back by 5 bases and J by 1 base.

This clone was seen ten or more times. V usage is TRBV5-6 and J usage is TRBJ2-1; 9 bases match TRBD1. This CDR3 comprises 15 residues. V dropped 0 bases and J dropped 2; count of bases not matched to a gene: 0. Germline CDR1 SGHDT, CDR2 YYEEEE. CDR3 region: CASSLGDRAYNEQFF. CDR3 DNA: TGTGCCAGCAGCTTGGGGGACAGGGCCTACAATGAGCAGTTCTTC.

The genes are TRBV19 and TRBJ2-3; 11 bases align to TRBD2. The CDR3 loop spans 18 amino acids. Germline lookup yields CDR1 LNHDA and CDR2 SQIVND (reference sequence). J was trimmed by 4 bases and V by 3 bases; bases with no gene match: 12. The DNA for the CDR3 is TGTGCCAGTAGTATTATAGGAGCGGTGACTAGCGGGGCAGATACGCAGTATTTT. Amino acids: CASSIIGAVTSGADTQYF.

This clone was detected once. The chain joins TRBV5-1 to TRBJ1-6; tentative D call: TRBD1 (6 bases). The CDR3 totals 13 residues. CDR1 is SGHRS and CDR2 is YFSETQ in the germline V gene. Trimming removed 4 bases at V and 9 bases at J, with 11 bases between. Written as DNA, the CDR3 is TGCGCCAGCAGCCCGCTACAGGGTTCACCCCTCCACTTT. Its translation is CASSPLQGSPLHF.

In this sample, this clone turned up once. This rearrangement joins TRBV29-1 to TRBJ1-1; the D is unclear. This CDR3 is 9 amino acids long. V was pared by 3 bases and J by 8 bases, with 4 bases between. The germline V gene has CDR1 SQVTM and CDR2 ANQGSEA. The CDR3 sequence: CSVEREAFF. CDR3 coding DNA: TGCAGCGTTGAGAGGGAAGCTTTCTTT.

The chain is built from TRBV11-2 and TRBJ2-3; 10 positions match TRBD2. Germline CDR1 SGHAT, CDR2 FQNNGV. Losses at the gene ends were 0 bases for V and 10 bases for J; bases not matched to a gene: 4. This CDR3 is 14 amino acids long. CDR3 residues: CASSLEGLAEPQYF. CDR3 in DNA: TGTGCCAGCAGCTTAGAAGGACTAGCGGAGCCGCAGTATTTT.

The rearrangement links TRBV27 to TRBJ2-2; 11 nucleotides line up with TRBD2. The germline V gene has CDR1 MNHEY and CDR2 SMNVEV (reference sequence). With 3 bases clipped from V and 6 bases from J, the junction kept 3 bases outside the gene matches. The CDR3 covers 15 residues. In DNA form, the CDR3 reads TGTGCCAGCAGTTTTCTAGCGGGAGGACCCGGGGAGCTGTTTTTT. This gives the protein CASSFLAGGPGELFF.

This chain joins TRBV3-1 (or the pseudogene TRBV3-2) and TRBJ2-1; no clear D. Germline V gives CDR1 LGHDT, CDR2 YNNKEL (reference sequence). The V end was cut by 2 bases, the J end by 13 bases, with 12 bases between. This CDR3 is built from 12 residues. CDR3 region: CASSQTTLAQFF. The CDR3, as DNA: TGTGCCAGCAGCCAAACGACCTTAGCCCAGTTCTTC.

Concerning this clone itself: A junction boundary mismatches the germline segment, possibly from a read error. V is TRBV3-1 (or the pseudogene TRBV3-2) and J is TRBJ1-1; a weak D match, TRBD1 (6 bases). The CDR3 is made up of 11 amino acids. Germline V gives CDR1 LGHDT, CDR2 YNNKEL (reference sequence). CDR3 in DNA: TGTGCCAGCAGCCAAGCTAGAGACAGGTTATTT. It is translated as CASSQARDRLF.

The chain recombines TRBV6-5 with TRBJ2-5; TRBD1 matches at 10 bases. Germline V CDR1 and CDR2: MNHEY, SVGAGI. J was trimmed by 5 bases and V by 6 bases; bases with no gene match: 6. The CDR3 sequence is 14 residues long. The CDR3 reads CASSRDRGKETQYF. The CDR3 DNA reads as TGTGCCAGCAGCCGGGACAGGGGTAAGGAGACCCAGTACTTC.

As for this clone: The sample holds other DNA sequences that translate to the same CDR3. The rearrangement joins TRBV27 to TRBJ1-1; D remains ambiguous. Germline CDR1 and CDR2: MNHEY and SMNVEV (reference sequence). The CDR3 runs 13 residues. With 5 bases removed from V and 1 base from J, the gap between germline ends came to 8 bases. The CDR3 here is CASSHGENTEAFF. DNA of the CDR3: TGTGCCAGCAGTCACGGGGAGAACACTGAAGCTTTCTTT.

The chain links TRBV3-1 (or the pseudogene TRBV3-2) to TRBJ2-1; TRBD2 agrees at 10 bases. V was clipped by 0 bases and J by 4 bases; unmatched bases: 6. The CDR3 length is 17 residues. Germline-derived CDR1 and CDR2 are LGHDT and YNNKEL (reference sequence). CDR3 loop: CASSQERVLAGYNEQFF. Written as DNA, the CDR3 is TGTGCCAGCAGCCAAGAACGTGTACTAGCGGGGTACAATGAGCAGTTCTTC.

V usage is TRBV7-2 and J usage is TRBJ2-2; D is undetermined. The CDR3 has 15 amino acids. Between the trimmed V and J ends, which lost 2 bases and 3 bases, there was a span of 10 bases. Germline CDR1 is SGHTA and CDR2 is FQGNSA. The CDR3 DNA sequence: TGTGCCAGCAGCTTAAACGTTAGAGACACCGGGGAGCTGTTTTTT. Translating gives CASSLNVRDTGELFF.

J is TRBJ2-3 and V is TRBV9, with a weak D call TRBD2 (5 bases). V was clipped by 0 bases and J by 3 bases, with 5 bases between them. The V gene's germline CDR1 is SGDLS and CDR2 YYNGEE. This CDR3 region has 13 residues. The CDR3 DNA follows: TGTGCCAGCAGCGTAGGGGAGACAGATACGCAGTATTTT. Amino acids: CASSVGETDTQYF.

CDR3 DNA sequence: TGTGCCACCACGGGGGGGTCCCGCACAGATACGCAGTATTTT. It codes for CATTGGSRTDTQYF. The chain recombines TRBV18 with TRBJ2-3; 8 bases align to TRBD2. V trimming: 10 bases; J trimming: 1 base; junction bases outside the gene matches: 7. The germline V gene encodes CDR1 KGHSH and CDR2 LQKENI. The CDR3 has 14 amino acids. Filled out from reference TRBV18 and TRBJ2-3, the complete variable domain reads NAGVMQNPRHLVRRRGQEARLRCSPMKGHSHVYWYRQLPEEGLKFMVYLQKENIIDESGMPKERFSAEFPKEGPSILRIQQVVRGDSAAYFCATTGGSRTDTQYFGPGTRLTVL.

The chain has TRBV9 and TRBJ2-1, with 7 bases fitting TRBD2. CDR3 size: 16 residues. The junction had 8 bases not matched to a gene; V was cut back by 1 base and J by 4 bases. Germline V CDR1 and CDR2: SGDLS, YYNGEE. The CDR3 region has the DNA TGTGCCAGCAGCGTACTGCCTAGCGGAGGGTACAATGAGCAGTTCTTC. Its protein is CASSVLPSGGYNEQFF.

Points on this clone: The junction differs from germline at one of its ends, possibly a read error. CDR3 in amino acids: CASRLALAGEFVTDTQYF. The DNA of the CDR3 is TGTGCCAGCAGATTAGCACTAGCGGGAGAGTTTGTTACAGATACGCAGTATTTT. V and J are TRBV11-1 and TRBJ2-3; 11 nucleotides match TRBD2. The germline V gene encodes CDR1 SGHAT and CDR2 FQDESV (reference sequence). CDR3 length equals 18 residues.

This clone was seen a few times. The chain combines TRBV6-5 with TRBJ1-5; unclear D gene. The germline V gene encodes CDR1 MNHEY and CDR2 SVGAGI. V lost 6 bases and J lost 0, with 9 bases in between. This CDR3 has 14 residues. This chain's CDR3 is CASRPLYSNQPQHF. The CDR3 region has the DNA TGTGCCAGCAGGCCGCTCTATAGCAATCAGCCCCAGCATTTT.

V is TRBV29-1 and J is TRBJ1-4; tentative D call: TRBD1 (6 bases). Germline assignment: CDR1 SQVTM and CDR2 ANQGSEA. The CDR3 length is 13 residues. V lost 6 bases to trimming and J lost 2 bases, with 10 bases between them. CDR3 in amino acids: CSVRDMTNEKLFF. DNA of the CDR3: TGCAGCGTCAGGGACATGACTAATGAAAAACTGTTTTTT.